The 27 T cell receptor beta chains presented below share a single source sample, sequenced in a study of molecular identifiers for immune sequencing clone quantification. One entry per CDR3 protein results from TCRdb running MiXCR on the PCR reads. The sample contains about 640,000 distinct CDR3 sequences, just under 20% of which appear only once. Source material: naive CD8+ T cells from blood, with Jurkat cell RNA spiked in. This sample's subset: FACS-sorted CD8+CD4-CCR7+CD45RA+ naive T cells. Receptors were obtained from a human donor in good health. Some libraries in this study had Jurkat cell RNA spiked in.

A few counts support this clonotype. The CDR3 does not end in the conserved phenylalanine or tryptophan, so this is likely a read error. J is TRBJ1-1 and V is TRBV7-9; D is uncertain. CDR1 is SEHNR and CDR2 is FQNEAQ in the germline V gene (reference sequence). The CDR3 extends over 15 amino acids. V gave up 0 bases and J gave up 4 bases, with 12 bases separating them. This chain's CDR3 is CASSLALGWSTEAFS. The CDR3 coding sequence is TGTGCCAGCAGCTTAGCGCTGGGGTGGAGCACTGAAGCTTTCTCT.

This clonotype has ten or more counts. The rearrangement uses TRBV3-1 and TRBJ2-4; no clear D. The CDR3 runs to 14 residues. Germline V lookup: CDR1 LGHDT, CDR2 YNNKEL (reference sequence). Trimming left V 4 bases short and J 0 bases short, with 7 bases between. CDR3 bases: TGTGCCAGCAGCCCGGCCCTAGCCAAAAACATTCAGTACTTC. Residues: CASSPALAKNIQYF.

This clonotype was seen a handful of times. J is TRBJ2-7 and V is TRBV20-1, with a weak D call TRBD1 (5 bases). CDR3 size: 15 residues. Germline V gene lookup returns CDR1 DFQATT and CDR2 SNEGSKA (reference sequence). V was cut by 3 bases and J by 1 base, with 16 bases left in between. The CDR3 nucleotides read TGCAGTGCTAGTCTCGACAGCCCTCCATCCTACGAGCAGTACTTC. It codes for CSASLDSPPSYEQYF.

This clonotype was seen repeatedly, ten times or more. The chain couples TRBV6-5 to TRBJ2-6; 7 bases fit TRBD2. V gave up 6 bases and J gave up 0 bases; unmatched junction bases: 14. The CDR3 has 19 amino acids. Germline CDR1 and CDR2: MNHEY and SVGAGI. This CDR3 reads CASRDPLAGAYSGANVLTF. CDR3 DNA: TGTGCCAGCAGGGACCCCTTAGCGGGCGCGTACTCTGGGGCCAACGTCCTGACTTTC.

In its sample, this clonotype was seen a few times. J is TRBJ2-7 and V is TRBV3-1; perhaps TRBD1 as D (5 bases). Germline CDR1 LGHDT, CDR2 YNNKEL (reference sequence). Trimming pared 3 bases from V and 6 bases from J, leaving 15 bases between. This CDR3 comprises 14 residues. This chain's CDR3 is CASSHYRGQLEQYF. DNA of the CDR3: TGTGCCAGCAGCCACTATAGGGGCCAACTCGAGCAGTACTTC.

This clonotype has a count of ten or more. This rearrangement joins TRBV12-3 or TRBV12-4 to TRBJ2-7, with D possibly called TRBD1 or TRBD2 (5 bases each). With 0 bases removed from V and 5 bases from J, the gap between germline ends came to 5 bases. The length of the CDR3 is 12 residues. DNA of the CDR3: TGTGCCAGCAGTTTAGCGGGGGACGAGCAGTACTTC. Its translation is CASSLAGDEQYF.

Concerning this clonotype: This may be a read error, as it is one base from a much larger clone. This sequence joins TRBV20-1 and TRBJ2-1, with 11 bases that match TRBD2. The CDR3 runs to 14 residues. V was clipped by 0 bases and J by 5 bases; unmatched bases: 0. From germline, CDR1 is DFQATT and CDR2 SNEGSKA (reference sequence). CDR3 bases: TGCAGTGCTAGAGAACTAGCGGGGGACAATGAGCAGTTCTTC. It specifies CSARELAGDNEQFF.

The sample holds many counts of this clonotype. The rearrangement joins TRBV7-2 to TRBJ1-1; 8 bases align to TRBD1. V trimming: 1 base; J trimming: 5 bases; junction bases outside the gene matches: 9. The CDR3 consists of 16 residues. Germline CDR1 reads SGHTA; CDR2 reads FQGNSA. CDR3 DNA sequence: TGTGCCAGCAGCTTAGGGGCAGGGGGCTCATGGACTGAAGCTTTCTTT. This sequence encodes CASSLGAGGSWTEAFF.

In its sample, this clonotype was seen a few times. The J gene is TRBJ2-1, the V gene TRBV9, with 7 bases matching TRBD2. The CDR3 length is 15 residues. V lost 5 bases to trimming and J lost 4 bases; unmatched junction nucleotides: 9. In germline, CDR1 is SGDLS, CDR2 YYNGEE. The CDR3 coding sequence is TGTGCCAGCAGTCCTAAGTCGGGACTATACAATGAGCAGTTCTTC. Translation gives CASSPKSGLYNEQFF.

This clonotype was seen ten or more times. The rearrangement uses TRBV6-2 or TRBV6-3 and TRBJ2-4; 9 positions agree with TRBD1. V was clipped by 2 bases and J by 5 bases; unmatched bases: 1. Per germline, CDR1 MNHEY and CDR2 SVGEGT. This CDR3 has 14 amino acids. This chain's CDR3 is CASSYRTGENIQYF. CDR3 in DNA: TGTGCCAGCAGTTACAGGACAGGGGAAAACATTCAGTACTTC.

The chain combines TRBV10-2 with TRBJ2-7; D is ambiguous. From germline, CDR1 is WSHSY and CDR2 SAAADI. The CDR3 spans 14 residues. Trimming removed 2 bases from V and 3 bases from J, with 11 bases in between. The CDR3 loop is CASSETSRCYEQYF. The DNA of the CDR3 is TGCGCCAGCAGTGAGACCTCCAGGTGCTACGAGCAGTACTTC.

J is TRBJ2-2 and V is TRBV4-1; 11 positions match TRBD2. From germline, CDR1 is MGHRA and CDR2 YSYEKL. Losses at the gene ends were 4 bases for V and 1 base for J; bases not matched to a gene: 8. CDR3 length: 18 residues. The CDR3 sequence: CASSPSGLAGMNTGELFF. In nucleotides, the CDR3 is TGCGCCAGCAGCCCAAGTGGACTAGCGGGTATGAACACCGGGGAGCTGTTTTTT.

The rearrangement joins TRBV4-1 to TRBJ2-7; tentative D call: TRBD2 (5 bases). V was shortened by 4 bases and J by 3 bases, with 16 bases between the two germline ends. Per the germline V gene, CDR1 is MGHRA and CDR2 is YSYEKL. CDR3 size: 15 residues. The CDR3: CASSRLSTGNYEQYF. The CDR3 nucleotides are TGCGCCAGCAGCCGCCTTTCGACGGGGAACTACGAGCAGTACTTC.

This clonotype was seen repeatedly, ten times or more. This chain connects TRBV4-1 to TRBJ1-1; D may be TRBD1 (5 bases). The length of the CDR3 is 15 residues. Germline CDR1 and CDR2: MGHRA and YSYEKL. The ends were cut back, 6 bases at V and 6 bases at J, with 20 bases in the middle. The CDR3 reads CASRQRGSPVAEAFF. The CDR3 DNA is TGCGCCAGCAGGCAACGGGGGAGTCCTGTCGCTGAAGCTTTCTTT.

There are many counts of this clonotype. V usage is TRBV11-2 and J usage is TRBJ1-1; D unresolved. Germline lookup yields CDR1 SGHAT and CDR2 FQNNGV. The V gene lost 2 bases and the J gene lost 0 bases, with 19 bases spanning the gap. This CDR3 has 18 residues. The CDR3 DNA reads as TGTGCCAGCAGCTTATTTCCACGGACCGAAACCATGAACACTGAAGCTTTCTTT. The encoded protein is CASSLFPRTETMNTEAFF.

For this clonotype: Relative to the germline gene, one junction end is altered; a read error may explain this. The chain joins TRBV9 to TRBJ1-4, with a tentative D call TRBD1 (5 bases). Germline CDR1 SGDLS, CDR2 YYNGEE. The length of the CDR3 is 15 residues. In DNA, the CDR3 is TGTGCCAGCAGCGGGGACGGGGTTATGGGTGAAAAACTGTCTTTT. Translating it yields CASSGDGVMGEKLSF.

This clonotype was detected ten times or more. The chain carries TRBV7-9 and TRBJ1-4; D possibly corresponds to TRBD1 (6 bases). Germline V gene sequence: CDR1 SEHNR, CDR2 FQNEAQ (reference sequence). The CDR3 is made up of 13 amino acids. The ends were cut back, 8 bases at V and 2 bases at J, with 9 bases in the middle. CDR3 in amino acids: CASAGATNEKLFF. The CDR3 DNA is TGTGCCAGCGCAGGGGCGACTAATGAAAAACTGTTTTTT.

This sequence joins TRBV27 and TRBJ2-1; perhaps D is TRBD1 or TRBD2 (6 bases each). Trimming took 7 bases from V and 9 from J, leaving 10 bases between them. Germline V CDR1 and CDR2: MNHEY, SMNVEV (reference sequence). There are 11 residues in the CDR3. DNA for the CDR3: TGTGCCAGCAAGGGGGGCATTGAGCAGTTCTTC. It specifies CASKGGIEQFF.

This clonotype has a count of ten or more. The V call is TRBV27, the J call TRBJ2-5; D remains ambiguous. Germline V gene data show CDR1 as MNHEY and CDR2 as SMNVEV (reference sequence). The CDR3 has 15 amino acids. Trimming left V 1 base short and J 5 bases short, with 14 bases between. CDR3 in DNA: TGTGCCAGCAGTTTATTAAAACACGGCCACGAGACCCAGTACTTC. Protein product: CASSLLKHGHETQYF.

This clonotype was seen ten or more times. The chain recombines TRBV12-3 or TRBV12-4 with TRBJ1-5, with D perhaps TRBD1 (6 bases). V shed 6 bases and J shed 0 bases, with 9 bases lying between them. The CDR3 runs to 14 residues. CDR3 residues: CASSTDSSNQPQHF. The DNA of the CDR3 is TGTGCCAGCAGCACGGACAGTAGCAATCAGCCCCAGCATTTT.

At least ten counts were recorded for this clonotype. V is TRBV6-1 and J is TRBJ2-7; 9 bases agree with TRBD2. CDR1 and CDR2 from the germline V gene are MNHNS and SASEGT. The ends lost 4 bases at V and 1 base at J; junction bases unmatched: 5. The length of the CDR3 is 15 residues. The CDR3 is CASSAPAGGSYEQYF. For the CDR3, the DNA is TGTGCCAGCAGTGCTCCAGCGGGAGGATCCTACGAGCAGTACTTC.

This clonotype was detected a few times. The chain combines TRBV24-1 with TRBJ2-7; tentative D call: TRBD1 (6 bases). The CDR3 consists of 12 residues. In germline, CDR1 is KGHDR, CDR2 SFDVKD. V was clipped by 9 bases and J by 6 bases, with 14 bases between them. CDR3 residues: CATEGQYREQYF. The CDR3 DNA sequence: TGTGCCACCGAGGGACAATATCGCGAGCAGTACTTC.

The chain recombines TRBV9 with TRBJ1-5, with a possible D match to TRBD1 (5 bases). V lost 3 bases, J lost 9 bases, and 10 bases lay in between. The V gene's germline CDR1 is SGDLS and CDR2 YYNGEE. This CDR3 comprises 12 residues. The CDR3 protein is CASSASTGPQHF. DNA of the CDR3: TGTGCCAGCAGCGCCTCAACAGGGCCCCAGCATTTT. The variable domain in full, completed from reference TRBV9 and TRBJ1-5, reads DSGVTQTPKHLITATGQRVTLRCSPRSGDLSVYWYQQSLDQGLQFLIQYYNGEERAKGNILERFSAQQFPDLHSELNLSSLELGDSALYFCASSASTGPQHFGDGTRLSIL.

Only one count was recorded for this clonotype. One base away lies a much larger clone, so this may be a sequencing read error. This sequence joins TRBV27 and TRBJ2-3; 7 bases line up with TRBD1. The trim removed 6 bases at V and 3 bases at J, leaving 12 bases unmatched. This CDR3 is built from 16 residues. Germline V gene lookup returns CDR1 MNHEY and CDR2 SMNVEV (reference sequence). The CDR3 region is CASRPTGDPFTDTQYF. The CDR3 DNA sequence: TGTGCCAGCAGACCCACAGGGGACCCTTTTACAGATACGCAGTATTTT.

The chain combines TRBV5-6 with TRBJ2-1, with D tentatively TRBD2 (5 bases). V lost 0 bases to trimming and J lost 10 bases, with 17 bases between them. CDR1 is SGHDT and CDR2 is YYEEEE in the germline V gene. This CDR3 has 15 amino acids. CDR3 sequence: CASSLVRASLKEQFF. The DNA for the CDR3 is TGTGCCAGCAGCTTGGTCCGCGCTAGCCTTAAGGAGCAGTTCTTC. The full variable domain, completed using reference TRBV5-6 and TRBJ2-1, is DAGVTQSPTHLIKTRGQQVTLRCSPKSGHDTVSWYQQALGQGPQFIFQYYEEEERQRGNFPDRFSGHQFPNYSSELNVNALLLGDSALYLCASSLVRASLKEQFFGPGTRLTVL.

This clonotype was observed many times. V gene TRBV10-2 combines with J gene TRBJ1-1; 7 bases fit TRBD1. Per germline, CDR1 WSHSY and CDR2 SAAADI. After removal of 8 bases from V and 6 bases from J, the junction contained 0 bases not matched to a gene. This CDR3 comprises 10 residues. This chain's CDR3 is CASGQAEAFF. CDR3 nucleotides: TGCGCCAGCGGACAGGCTGAAGCTTTCTTT.

Of note for this clonotype: A much larger clone lies one base from this, so it may be a read error. No DNA is shown, since the ends of the CDR3 on it are uncertain; the CDR3 is the one TCRdb lists. V gene TRBV4-1 combines with J gene TRBJ2-7; the listed D gene, TRBD2, was not tested against the DNA. The CDR3 adds up to 15 amino acids, both ends counted. Per germline, CDR1 MGHRA and CDR2 YSYEKL. The CDR3 loop reads CASSQGVAGGSEQCF.